This TCR beta chain emerged from a study of control samples from healthy donors and cancer patients. The repertoire was sequenced with immunoSEQ multiplex PCR; TCRdb's copy has only in-frame clones and lacks some. The sample contains about 61,000 clones, roughly 90% of which appear only once. The CDR3 length is 13 residues. V lost 5 bases, J lost 2 bases, and 8 bases lay in between. Per germline, CDR1 SGHTA and CDR2 FQGTGA. This TCR came from a man between 60 and 75 years old with colorectal cancer. Sequenced sample: PBMCs. The gene calls are TRBV7-3 and TRBJ2-3; tentatively, D is TRBD2 (6 bases). The CDR3 DNA follows: TGTGCCAGCAGCCGCGGGACCACAGATACGCAGTATTTT. Amino acids: CASSRGTTDTQYF.